This passage covers 30 T cell receptor beta chains from one sample sequenced in a study of CD8+CD57+ T cells in acquired aplastic anemia. The template for TCR beta VDJ and CDR3 sequence profiling was genomic DNA. TCRdb re-analysed the reads in MiXCR, keeping a single row per CDR3 protein. Of 150,000 or so distinct CDR3 sequences listed, just under 65% are singletons. The specimen was sorted CD4+, CD8+, or CD8+CD57+ T cells (not recorded which) from PBMCs. The receptors shown here come from a human donor in good health.

The genes are TRBV10-3 and TRBJ1-1; D gene ambiguous. V lost 10 bases, J lost 3 bases, and 15 bases lay in between. Germline assignment: CDR1 ENHRY and CDR2 SYGVKD. This CDR3 comprises 13 residues. This CDR3 reads CATYPEGYTEAFF. The CDR3, as DNA: TGTGCCACCTACCCGGAGGGATACACTGAAGCTTTCTTT.

J is TRBJ2-3 and V is TRBV12-3 or TRBV12-4, with TRBD1 matching over 7 bases. The CDR3 runs to 12 residues. Trimming at V came to 5 bases and at J to 6 bases, leaving 2 bases not matched to a gene. CDR3 sequence: CASSPRGDTQYF. CDR3 nucleotide sequence: TGTGCCAGCAGTCCCAGGGGGGATACGCAGTATTTT.

This clonotype was observed at least ten times. V and J are TRBV19 and TRBJ2-1; D gene ambiguous. Germline V gene sequence: CDR1 LNHDA, CDR2 SQIVND (reference sequence). The V end was cut by 2 bases, the J end by 3 bases, with 14 bases between. This CDR3 comprises 16 residues. The CDR3 spells CASSIIFPPHYNEQFF. The CDR3 DNA reads as TGTGCCAGTAGTATAATTTTTCCCCCACACTACAATGAGCAGTTCTTC.

A word on this clonotype: Just one base apart from a much larger clone, this may be a read error. The chain employs TRBV19 and TRBJ2-3; D call uncertain. Germline CDR1 and CDR2: LNHDA and SQIVND (reference sequence). The V end was cut by 4 bases, the J end by 1 base, with 9 bases between. The CDR3 has 14 amino acids. DNA of the CDR3: TGTGCCAGTAGTACATTCCCCGGCACAGATACGCAGTATTTT. Translating it yields CASSTFPGTDTQYF.

This clonotype turned up a few times. The chain employs TRBV12-3 or TRBV12-4 and TRBJ2-2; D remains ambiguous. The CDR3 loop spans 10 amino acids. The ends were cut back, 5 bases at V and 8 bases at J, with 3 bases in the middle. The CDR3 spells CASSRGELFF. Here the CDR3 DNA reads TGTGCCAGCAGTAGAGGGGAGCTGTTTTTT.

V gene TRBV10-3 combines with J gene TRBJ2-3; D is uncertain. Germline lookup yields CDR1 ENHRY and CDR2 SYGVKD. V lost 0 bases and J 6 bases, leaving 16 bases between the germline ends. This CDR3 is built from 16 residues. CDR3 sequence: CAISESVVRWTDTQYF. CDR3 coding DNA: TGTGCCATCAGTGAGTCCGTTGTACGCTGGACGGATACGCAGTATTTT.

This clonotype appeared many times. The genes are TRBV27 and TRBJ1-1; 8 nucleotides agree with TRBD1. CDR3 length: 11 amino acids. From germline, CDR1 is MNHEY and CDR2 SMNVEV (reference sequence). J lost 6 bases, V lost 8 bases, and 2 bases had no gene match. This CDR3 is CASVQGAEAFF. The CDR3 DNA is TGTGCCAGCGTACAGGGGGCTGAAGCTTTCTTT.

The chain joins TRBV29-1 to TRBJ1-3; D perhaps matches TRBD1 (5 bases). The ends were cut back, 1 base at V and 1 base at J, with 11 bases in the middle. The CDR3 consists of 15 residues. Germline CDR1 reads SQVTM; CDR2 reads ANQGSEA. CDR3 bases: TGCAGCGTTGAAGCGGGACGGGGGTCTGGAAACACCATATATTTT. Its protein product is CSVEAGRGSGNTIYF.

The sample holds many counts of this clonotype. The chain combines TRBV30 with TRBJ1-1; D gene unclear. Germline lookup yields CDR1 GTSNPN and CDR2 SVGIG (reference sequence). The V gene lost 4 bases and the J gene lost 6 bases, with 12 bases spanning the gap. CDR3 length: 12 amino acids. This chain's CDR3 is CAWNGLGAEAFF. DNA for the CDR3: TGTGCCTGGAATGGTTTGGGCGCTGAAGCTTTCTTT.

V and J are TRBV19 and TRBJ1-6; D is unclear. Germline V gene sequence: CDR1 LNHDA, CDR2 SQIVND (reference sequence). The CDR3 is 12 residues long. Trimming took off 3 bases at V and 9 bases at J, with 6 bases between the two ends. CDR3 nucleotide sequence: TGTGCCAGTAGTATCGGATTTTCACCCCTCCACTTT. It encodes CASSIGFSPLHF. The full variable domain, in which reference TRBV19 and TRBJ1-6 provide the parts outside the CDR3, is DGGITQSPKYLFRKEGQNVTLSCEQNLNHDAMYWYRQDPGQGLRLIYYSQIVNDFQKGDIAEGYSVSREKKESFPLTVTSAQKNPTAFYLCASSIGFSPLHFGNGTRLTVT.

J is TRBJ1-4 and V is TRBV15, with TRBD1 matching 10 bases. Germline CDR1 and CDR2: LNHNV and YYDKDF (reference sequence). After removal of 4 bases from V and 7 bases from J, the junction contained 6 bases not matched to a gene. The CDR3 is made up of 15 amino acids. The CDR3 DNA follows: TGTGCCACCAGCAAACAGACAGGGGGCTCTGAAAAACTGTTTTTT. Protein product: CATSKQTGGSEKLFF.

The chain carries TRBV2 and TRBJ1-5; the D is unclear. Germline assignment: CDR1 SNHLY and CDR2 FYNNEI. Between the trimmed V and J ends, which lost 2 bases and 4 bases, there was a span of 12 bases. The CDR3 runs 15 residues. CDR3 DNA: TGTGCCAGCAGTGAATGGGGTTTTGGGAATCAGCCCCAGCATTTT. It specifies CASSEWGFGNQPQHF.

This clonotype was recorded at least ten times. The V gene is TRBV12-3 or TRBV12-4, the J gene TRBJ2-5; TRBD2 is a possible D gene (7 bases). CDR3 length: 16 amino acids. Trimming stripped 1 base from V and 5 bases from J, with 17 bases between. The CDR3 bases are TGTGCCAGCAGTTTAGATTTCGGGGGGCGCGGGGAGACCCAGTACTTC. Encoded protein: CASSLDFGGRGETQYF.

The chain recombines TRBV19 with TRBJ1-1; D is ambiguous. In germline, CDR1 is LNHDA, CDR2 SQIVND (reference sequence). This CDR3 region has 14 residues. With 6 bases removed from V and 3 bases from J, the gap between germline ends came to 14 bases. The CDR3 loop is CASRAMRSDTEAFF. Here the CDR3 DNA reads TGTGCCAGTAGGGCAATGCGTTCGGACACTGAAGCTTTCTTT.

At least ten counts were recorded for this clonotype. The chain combines TRBV14 with TRBJ2-1; 8 bases align to TRBD2. The CDR3 consists of 16 residues. Germline V lookup: CDR1 SGHDN, CDR2 FVKESK. Germline trimming cut 1 base from V and 10 bases from J; bases unmatched to any gene: 12. The CDR3 DNA sequence: TGTGCCAGCAGCCAAGCCTTCGGGAGGGGGGACGGGGAGCAGTTCTTC. Amino acid sequence: CASSQAFGRGDGEQFF.

This clonotype was counted many times. The J gene is TRBJ1-2, the V gene TRBV19; 8 bases align to TRBD1. The V and J ends lost 3 bases and 4 bases, in that order; junction bases with no gene match: 13. Germline V gene data show CDR1 as LNHDA and CDR2 as SQIVND (reference sequence). The CDR3 extends over 17 amino acids. CDR3 DNA sequence: TGTGCCAGTAGTATTTGGTCAGGGGGCGTCTTCGGCTATGGCTACACCTTC. It encodes CASSIWSGGVFGYGYTF.

This clonotype has at least ten counts. The chain is built from TRBV6-6 and TRBJ2-1; the D gene is possibly TRBD2 (5 bases). V dropped 2 bases and J dropped 8 bases, with 13 bases sitting between them. Germline assignment: CDR1 MNHNY and CDR2 SVGAGI (reference sequence). CDR3 length equals 14 residues. DNA for the CDR3: TGTGCCAGCAGTTACCAGCCTAGCAGCGATGAGCAGTTCTTC. It codes for CASSYQPSSDEQFF.

As regards this clonotype: The junction differs from germline at one of its ends, possibly a read error. The V and J genes are TRBV5-1 and TRBJ1-3, with TRBD1 matching over 11 bases. This CDR3 comprises 16 residues. Germline V gene data show CDR1 as SGHRS and CDR2 as YFSETQ. The CDR3 spells CASSQLDRGLQNTIYF. DNA of the CDR3: TGTGCCAGCAGCCAACTGGACAGGGGGCTGCAAAACACCATATATTTT.

The chain recombines TRBV11-1 with TRBJ2-1, with D unresolved. Per germline, CDR1 SGHAT and CDR2 FQDESV (reference sequence). CDR3 length: 17 residues. V was trimmed by 9 bases and J by 9 bases, leaving 30 bases between them. Here the CDR3 reads CASVGEGEQFGKGEQFF. The CDR3 DNA reads TGTGCCAGTGTTGGGGAAGGTGAGCAGTTCGGAAAAGGTGAGCAGTTCTTC. Using reference TRBV11-1 and TRBJ2-1 for the parts outside the CDR3, the full variable domain is EAEVAQSPRYKITEKSQAVAFWCDPISGHATLYWYRQILGQGPELLVQFQDESVVDDSQLPKDRFSAERLKGVDSTLKIQPAELGDSAMYLCASVGEGEQFGKGEQFFGPGTRLTVL.

The chain employs TRBV29-1 and TRBJ2-2, with D possibly TRBD2 on 5 matching bases. The germline CDR1 and CDR2 sequences are SQVTM and ANQGSEA. This CDR3 comprises 12 residues. The ends were cut back, 5 bases at V and 4 bases at J, with 8 bases in the middle. For the CDR3, the DNA is TGCAGCGTTCTAGGGAGCACCGGGGAGCTGTTTTTT. It translates to CSVLGSTGELFF.

The chain employs TRBV20-1 and TRBJ1-1, with D hard to call. V lost 6 bases, J lost 6 bases, and 11 bases lay in between. Looked up from germline, CDR1 is DFQATT and CDR2 is SNEGSKA (reference sequence). CDR3 size: 11 residues. In DNA, the CDR3 is TGCAGTGCCAAACGAGGTTCTGAAGCTTTCTTT. As protein: CSAKRGSEAFF.

The rearrangement links TRBV5-6 to TRBJ2-3; 8 bases match TRBD2. From germline, CDR1 is SGHDT and CDR2 YYEEEE. V trimming: 4 bases; J trimming: 2 bases; junction bases outside the gene matches: 6. CDR3 size: 15 residues. The CDR3 sequence: CASSAELAATDTQYF. The DNA of the CDR3 is TGTGCCAGCAGCGCGGAACTAGCGGCCACAGATACGCAGTATTTT.

The J gene is TRBJ2-7, the V gene TRBV9, with 8 bases aligning to TRBD1. Per germline, CDR1 SGDLS and CDR2 YYNGEE. Trimming cost V 0 bases and J 4 bases; bases outside gene matches: 9. This CDR3 contains 16 residues. CDR3 in DNA: TGTGCCAGCAGCGTAGAGAAGCAGGGGGCTAGGTACGAGCAGTACTTC. It yields the protein CASSVEKQGARYEQYF. Filled out from reference TRBV9 and TRBJ2-7, the complete variable domain reads DSGVTQTPKHLITATGQRVTLRCSPRSGDLSVYWYQQSLDQGLQFLIQYYNGEERAKGNILERFSAQQFPDLHSELNLSSLELGDSALYFCASSVEKQGARYEQYFGPGTRLTVT.

In its sample, this clonotype was seen many times. V gene TRBV5-8 combines with J gene TRBJ2-3, with D tentatively TRBD1 (6 bases). This CDR3 comprises 13 residues. V was cut by 1 base and J by 6 bases, with 9 bases left in between. From germline, CDR1 is SGHTS and CDR2 YDEGEE. Here the CDR3 reads CASSLSGADTQYF. The DNA of the CDR3 is TGTGCCAGCAGCTTGTCAGGGGCCGATACGCAGTATTTT.

There are many counts of this clonotype. This sequence joins TRBV13 and TRBJ2-3; D call uncertain. V lost 5 bases, J lost 1 base, and 7 bases lay in between. The germline V gene has CDR1 PRHDT and CDR2 FYEKMQ (reference sequence). This CDR3 region has 13 residues. The CDR3 nucleotides are TGTGCCAGCAGCAAAGCCGGCACAGATACGCAGTATTTT. Amino acid sequence: CASSKAGTDTQYF.

The chain combines TRBV10-3 with TRBJ2-7, with TRBD2 matching over 10 bases. Germline CDR1 and CDR2: ENHRY and SYGVKD. The V segment lost 4 bases and the J segment 5 bases; nucleotides outside the gene matches: 5. The CDR3 consists of 14 residues. The chain's CDR3 is CAISARLAGDEQYF. DNA of the CDR3: TGTGCCATCAGTGCCCGCCTAGCGGGAGACGAGCAGTACTTC.

The V and J genes are TRBV20-1 and TRBJ1-2; 10 bases agree with TRBD1. The germline gives CDR1 DFQATT, CDR2 SNEGSKA (reference sequence). V dropped 2 bases and J dropped 4; count of bases not matched to a gene: 7. The CDR3 totals 15 residues. The CDR3 here is CSARTPDRGTYGYTF. The CDR3 DNA is TGCAGTGCTAGAACGCCGGACAGGGGGACCTATGGCTACACCTTC.

The V call is TRBV6-4, the J call TRBJ2-2; no reliable D call. The length of the CDR3 is 14 residues. Germline V gives CDR1 MRHNA, CDR2 SNTAGT. V was cut by 2 bases and J by 3 bases, with 7 bases left in between. This chain's CDR3 is CASSDNLDTGELFF. CDR3 nucleotide sequence: TGTGCCAGCAGTGACAATTTGGACACCGGGGAGCTGTTTTTT.

The gene calls are TRBV19 and TRBJ2-7; no definite D call. The CDR3 length is 13 residues. The V end was cut by 1 base, the J end by 3 bases, with 7 bases between. Germline-derived CDR1 and CDR2 are LNHDA and SQIVND (reference sequence). CDR3 nucleotides: TGTGCCAGTAGTATAGCGGCAGGCTACGAGCAGTACTTC. Translated, it gives CASSIAAGYEQYF. Full variable domain (outside the CDR3, taken from reference TRBV19 and TRBJ2-7): DGGITQSPKYLFRKEGQNVTLSCEQNLNHDAMYWYRQDPGQGLRLIYYSQIVNDFQKGDIAEGYSVSREKKESFPLTVTSAQKNPTAFYLCASSIAAGYEQYFGPGTRLTVT.

V usage is TRBV5-1 and J usage is TRBJ2-3; D perhaps matches TRBD2 (6 bases). Germline V gene sequence: CDR1 SGHRS, CDR2 YFSETQ. Trimming stripped 2 bases from V and 6 bases from J, with 13 bases between. The CDR3 length is 14 residues. The CDR3 nucleotides are TGCGCCAGCAGCTTCGGAGGGTCGGGGGATACGCAGTATTTT. As protein: CASSFGGSGDTQYF.